These T cell receptor beta chains were read from a single sample in a study of T cell changes during pregnancy in multiple sclerosis. The table came from immunoSEQ multiplex PCR; TCRdb's copy has only in-frame clones and leaves some out. The sample has about 34,000 clones, 70% to 90% seen once. Sequenced material: CD8+ T cells from peripheral blood mononuclear cells, taken in the third trimester of pregnancy. All receptors derive from a female donor with multiple sclerosis, enrolled in a pregnancy study. CDR3s include the opening cysteine and the closing phenylalanine or tryptophan. Each record gives: D gene, V gene, CDR3 protein. A D gene is named only where the DNA matches it firmly.

D: .
V: TRBV6-6
CDR3: CATYHTVANYGYTF

D: .
V: TRBV7-9
CDR3: CASSLMPVLNSPLHF

D: TRBD2
V: TRBV7-3
CDR3: CASSPLAGGYNEQFF

D: .
V: TRBV6-5
CDR3: CASGGSGETQYF

D: .
V: TRBV5-1
CDR3: CASSLWPGADYGYTF

D: .
V: TRBV5-8
CDR3: CASSKRGWEWFF

D: TRBD1
V: TRBV7-8
CDR3: CASSLGQGVAEAFF

D: TRBD2
V: TRBV13
CDR3: CASSLVASGVETQYF

D: .
V: TRBV7-8
CDR3: CASSLAAGAHYNEQFF

D: .
V: TRBV9
CDR3: CASSVASRGAYEQYF

D: .
V: TRBV9
CDR3: CASSSSQGADEQFF

D: TRBD1
V: TRBV9
CDR3: CASSHARDSLSGNTIYF

D: TRBD1
V: TRBV7-3
CDR3: CASSTDRDSGNTIYF

D: TRBD2
V: TRBV6-1
CDR3: CASPPRAGDTGELFF

D: .
V: TRBV6-6
CDR3: CASSYSHGYNEQFF

D: .
V: TRBV7-3
CDR3: CASSYTAVSYNEQFF

D: .
V: TRBV5-8
CDR3: CASSSGRGVNQPQHF

D: TRBD1
V: TRBV11-2
CDR3: CASSGQGAYF

D: .
V: TRBV5-4
CDR3: CASSLLARLETQYF

D: .
V: TRBV7-9
CDR3: CASRPPRKGDTGELFF

D: .
V: TRBV7-8
CDR3: CASSLGPALAQETQYF

D: .
V: TRBV6-5
CDR3: CASSYEASSYEQYF

D: TRBD1
V: TRBV6-4
CDR3: CASSDPGQGALNEKLFF

D: .
V: TRBV7-6
CDR3: CASSSWQGPSSYEQYF

D: .
V: TRBV12-5
CDR3: CASGGSPSTDTQYF

D: TRBD1
V: TRBV7-9
CDR3: CASSPRDSSYNEQFF

D: .
V: TRBV5-3
CDR3: CARSPLSDIDYEQYF

D: TRBD1
V: TRBV5-4
CDR3: CASSGGQGATDTQYF

D: .
V: TRBV6-1
CDR3: CASSEGESAAAYGYTF

D: .
V: TRBV6-4
CDR3: CASSVAGDSKNIQYF

D: TRBD1
V: TRBV14
CDR3: CASSQVGETGDTEAFF

D: .
V: TRBV15
CDR3: CATSRDLGGTYEQYF

D: TRBD1
V: TRBV5-4
CDR3: CASSPDRAKGNTIYF

D: TRBD2
V: TRBV7-2
CDR3: CASSYGLAGEQYF

D: .
V: TRBV11-3
CDR3: CASSFTGGTQYF

D: TRBD1
V: TRBV7-8
CDR3: CASRRNFRDRGLGGYTF

D: TRBD1
V: TRBV6-1
CDR3: CASRRQGWPEAFF

D: .
V: TRBV4-3
CDR3: CASSQDSWSNQPQHF

D: .
V: TRBV5-6
CDR3: CASSLLRDFNTEAFF

D: TRBD1
V: TRBV6-4
CDR3: CASSGDRDTGELFF

D: TRBD1
V: TRBV4-3
CDR3: CASSQARGMPYEQYF

D: .
V: TRBV9
CDR3: CASSAKDMSYEQYF

D: .
V: TRBV9
CDR3: CASSVGDSAYEQYF

D: TRBD1
V: TRBV9
CDR3: CASSATGGVTGELFF

D: TRBD1
V: TRBV9
CDR3: CASSVSRGPGPDTQYF

D: TRBD1
V: TRBV5-4
CDR3: CASSLRGLPLHEQYF